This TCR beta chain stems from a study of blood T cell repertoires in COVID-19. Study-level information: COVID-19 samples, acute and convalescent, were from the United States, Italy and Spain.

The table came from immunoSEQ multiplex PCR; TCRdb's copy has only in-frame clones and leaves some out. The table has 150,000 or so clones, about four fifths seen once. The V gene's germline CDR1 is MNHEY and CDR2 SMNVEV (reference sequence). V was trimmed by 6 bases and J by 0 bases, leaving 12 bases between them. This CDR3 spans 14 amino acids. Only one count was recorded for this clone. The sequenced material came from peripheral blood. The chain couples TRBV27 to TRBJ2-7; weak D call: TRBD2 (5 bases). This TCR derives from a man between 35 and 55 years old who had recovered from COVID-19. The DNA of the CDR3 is TGTGCCAGCAGGAGGGAGCCTTCCTCCTACGAGCAGTACTTC. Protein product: CASRREPSSYEQYF.